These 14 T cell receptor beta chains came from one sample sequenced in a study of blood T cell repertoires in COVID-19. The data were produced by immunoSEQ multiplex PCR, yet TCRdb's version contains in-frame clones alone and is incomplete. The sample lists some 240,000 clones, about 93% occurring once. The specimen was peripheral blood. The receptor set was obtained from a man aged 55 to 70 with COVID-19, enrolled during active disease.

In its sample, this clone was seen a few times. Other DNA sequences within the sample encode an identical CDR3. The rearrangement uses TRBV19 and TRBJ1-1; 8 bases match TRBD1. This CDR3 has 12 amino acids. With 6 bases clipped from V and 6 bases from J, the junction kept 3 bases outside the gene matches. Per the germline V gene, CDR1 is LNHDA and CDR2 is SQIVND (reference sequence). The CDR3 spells CASSEQGAEAFF. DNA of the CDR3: TGTGCCAGTAGCGAACAGGGGGCTGAAGCTTTCTTT.

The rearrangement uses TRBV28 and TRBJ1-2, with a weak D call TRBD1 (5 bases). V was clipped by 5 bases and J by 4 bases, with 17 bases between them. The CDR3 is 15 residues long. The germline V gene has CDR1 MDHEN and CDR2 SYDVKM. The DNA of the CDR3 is TGTGCCAGCAGTCCACACATGACAGCATTCTATGGCTACACCTTC. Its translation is CASSPHMTAFYGYTF.

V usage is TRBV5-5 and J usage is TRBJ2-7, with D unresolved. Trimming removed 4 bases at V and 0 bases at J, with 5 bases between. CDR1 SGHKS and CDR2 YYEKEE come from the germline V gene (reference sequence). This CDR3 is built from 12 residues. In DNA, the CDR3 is TGTGCCAGCAGCACACGCTCCTACGAGCAGTACTTC. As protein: CASSTRSYEQYF.

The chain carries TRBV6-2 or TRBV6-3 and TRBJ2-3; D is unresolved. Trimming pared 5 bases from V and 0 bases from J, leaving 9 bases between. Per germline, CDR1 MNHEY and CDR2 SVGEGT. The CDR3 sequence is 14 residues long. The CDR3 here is CASSVERSTDTQYF. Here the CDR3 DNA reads TGTGCCAGCAGTGTCGAGAGGAGCACAGATACGCAGTATTTT.

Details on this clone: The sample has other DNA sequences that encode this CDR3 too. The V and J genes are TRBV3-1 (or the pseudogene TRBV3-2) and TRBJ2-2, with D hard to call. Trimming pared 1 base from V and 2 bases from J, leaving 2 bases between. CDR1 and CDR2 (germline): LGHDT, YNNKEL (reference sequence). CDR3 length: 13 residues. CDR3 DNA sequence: TGTGCCAGCAGCCAAGCAAACACCGGGGAGCTGTTTTTT. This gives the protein CASSQANTGELFF.

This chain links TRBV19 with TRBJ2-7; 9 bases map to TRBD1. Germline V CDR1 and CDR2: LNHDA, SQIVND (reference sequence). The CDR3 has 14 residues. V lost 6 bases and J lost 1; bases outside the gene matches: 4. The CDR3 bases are TGTGCCAGTAGGGTGACAGGGGGTTCCTACGAGCAGTACTTC. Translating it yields CASRVTGGSYEQYF.

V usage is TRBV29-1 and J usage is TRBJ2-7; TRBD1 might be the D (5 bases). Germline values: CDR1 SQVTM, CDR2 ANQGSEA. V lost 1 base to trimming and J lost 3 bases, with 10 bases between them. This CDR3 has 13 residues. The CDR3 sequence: CSVEGRDSYEQYF. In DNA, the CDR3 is TGCAGCGTTGAAGGGCGTGACAGCTACGAGCAGTACTTC.

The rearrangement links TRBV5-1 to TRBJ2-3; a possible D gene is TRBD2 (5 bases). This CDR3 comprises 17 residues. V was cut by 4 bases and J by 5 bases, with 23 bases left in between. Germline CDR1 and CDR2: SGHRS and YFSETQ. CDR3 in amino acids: CASSGPLRAPNIDTQYF. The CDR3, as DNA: TGCGCCAGCAGCGGACCGTTGAGGGCCCCGAATATAGATACGCAGTATTTT. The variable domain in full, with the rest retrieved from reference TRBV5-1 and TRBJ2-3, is KAGVTQTPRYLIKTRGQQVTLSCSPISGHRSVSWYQQTPGQGLQFLFEYFSETQRNKGNFPGRFSGRQFSNSRSEMNVSTLELGDSALYLCASSGPLRAPNIDTQYFGPGTRLTVL.

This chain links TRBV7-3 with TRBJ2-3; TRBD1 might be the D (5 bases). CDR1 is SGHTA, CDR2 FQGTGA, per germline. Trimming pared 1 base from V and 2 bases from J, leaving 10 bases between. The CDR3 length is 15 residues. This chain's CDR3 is CASSLRAQATDTQYF. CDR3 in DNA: TGTGCCAGCAGCTTAAGGGCACAGGCCACAGATACGCAGTATTTT.

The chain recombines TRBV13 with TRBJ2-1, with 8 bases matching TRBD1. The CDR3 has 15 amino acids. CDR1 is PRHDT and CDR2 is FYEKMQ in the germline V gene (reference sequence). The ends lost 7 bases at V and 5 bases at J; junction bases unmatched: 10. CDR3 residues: CASTPSEGQDNEQFF. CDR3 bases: TGTGCCAGCACCCCGAGTGAGGGACAGGACAATGAGCAGTTCTTC.

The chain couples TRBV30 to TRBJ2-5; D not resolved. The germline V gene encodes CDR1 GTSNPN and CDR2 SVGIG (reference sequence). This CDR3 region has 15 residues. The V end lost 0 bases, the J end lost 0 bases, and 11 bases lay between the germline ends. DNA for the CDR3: TGTGCCTGGAGTGTACTTAACGGGTACCAAGAGACCCAGTACTTC. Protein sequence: CAWSVLNGYQETQYF.

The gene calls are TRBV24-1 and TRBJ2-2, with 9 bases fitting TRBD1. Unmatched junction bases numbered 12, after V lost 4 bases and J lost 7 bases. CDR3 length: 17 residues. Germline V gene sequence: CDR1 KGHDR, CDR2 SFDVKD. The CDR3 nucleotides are TGTGCCACCAGTGAGACCGGGACAGGGACGGGCGGCGGGGAGCTGTTTTTT. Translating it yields CATSETGTGTGGGELFF.

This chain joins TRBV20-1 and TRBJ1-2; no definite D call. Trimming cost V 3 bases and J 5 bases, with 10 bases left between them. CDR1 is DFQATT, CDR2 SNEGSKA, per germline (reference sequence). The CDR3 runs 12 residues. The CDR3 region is CSASPAGYGYTF. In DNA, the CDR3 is TGCAGTGCTAGTCCGGCAGGATATGGCTACACCTTC.

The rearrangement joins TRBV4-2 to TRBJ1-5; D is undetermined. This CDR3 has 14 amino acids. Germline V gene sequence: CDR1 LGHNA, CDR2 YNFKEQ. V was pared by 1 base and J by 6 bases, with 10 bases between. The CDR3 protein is CASSQVGRGQPQHF. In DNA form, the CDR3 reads TGTGCCAGCAGCCAAGTTGGCAGAGGTCAGCCCCAGCATTTT.